The sequence of this T cell receptor beta chain was determined in a study of blood T cell repertoires in COVID-19. The protocol was immunoSEQ multiplex PCR, while the TCRdb copy is restricted to in-frame clones and leaves out a portion. This table holds some 300,000 clones, around 92% found once. The CDR3 spans 14 residues. Unmatched junction bases numbered 9, after V lost 8 bases and J lost 8 bases. Germline values: CDR1 MDHEN, CDR2 SYDVKM. Recruitment covered roughly 24 US areas and drew participants whose ages spanned about 18 to 100 years. Symptom resolution, clearance, or two negative PCRs marked donors in Cohort 3 as recovered.

This clonotype was sampled from a woman in her 30s who had recovered from COVID-19. Sequenced sample: PBMCs or T cells enriched from blood (not recorded which). The V call is TRBV28, the J call TRBJ1-6; 7 bases align to TRBD1. CDR3 sequence reads: CASGEQGSYSPLHF. The CDR3 region has the DNA TGTGCCAGCGGCGAACAGGGGAGTTATTCACCCCTCCACTTT.